This entry lists 12 T cell receptor beta chains sequenced from one sample in a study of vaccination effects on CD4 cells after COVID-19. Pools of viral peptides were used by the ViraFEST assay to expand antigen-specific CD4+ T cells ahead of sequencing. Following 10 days of culture, CD4+ T cells were isolated. Participants were vaccinated with two doses of either the BNT162b2 or mRNA-1273 vaccine. No antigen is known for these receptors. Data came from immunoSEQ multiplex PCR; TCRdb stores just in-frame clones and leaves some out. The sample has roughly 34,000 clones; around 82% are singletons. The sample here was CD4+ T cells from PBMCs cultured with HCoV-NL63 spike peptides, taken after COVID-19 vaccination. The receptors stem from a human donor who received a COVID-19 vaccine. Some clones in this sample may be carry-over from other donors' samples.

CDR3 sequence (DNA): TGTGCCAGCAGCCCCTACTTGAGGTCATATGGCTACACCTTC. This gives the protein CASSPYLRSYGYTF. The chain recombines TRBV28 with TRBJ1-2; D is unresolved. This CDR3 contains 14 residues. CDR1 and CDR2 from the germline V gene are MDHEN and SYDVKM. Deletions cut 6 bases from V and 5 bases from J, with 16 bases between.

This clone showed up just once. The chain joins TRBV7-2 to TRBJ1-6, with TRBD1 as a possible D gene (5 bases). This CDR3 is built from 14 residues. V gave up 1 base and J gave up 9 bases, with 10 bases separating them. Germline V gives CDR1 SGHTA, CDR2 FQGNSA. The CDR3 region has the DNA TGTGCCAGCAGCTTAGGAGGGGCGCGTTCACCCCTCCACTTT. Its protein product is CASSLGGARSPLHF.

V gene TRBV11-3 combines with J gene TRBJ1-6; 8 nucleotides align to TRBD1. J lost 8 bases, V lost 3 bases, and 15 bases had no gene match. Germline loops: CDR1 SGHNT, CDR2 YENEEA. The CDR3 consists of 18 residues. The CDR3 nucleotides read TGTGCCAGCAGCTTTCCCCTTGAAGACAGGGGCTGGCATTCACCCCTCCACTTT. Its protein is CASSFPLEDRGWHSPLHF.

The J gene is TRBJ2-7, the V gene TRBV6-6, with D unclear. CDR3 length: 11 residues. Trimming cost V 8 bases and J 6 bases, with 11 bases left between them. The germline V gene encodes CDR1 MNHNY and CDR2 SVGAGI (reference sequence). The CDR3 spells CASRRRSEQYV. The CDR3 nucleotides read TGTGCCAGCCGACGTCGGTCCGAGCAGTACGTC.

This clone has a single count. The chain couples TRBV5-1 to TRBJ2-7; perhaps D is TRBD1 or TRBD2 (5 bases each). CDR1 and CDR2 from the germline V gene are SGHRS and YFSETQ. Trimming removed 0 bases at V and 5 bases at J, with 15 bases between. The CDR3 covers 15 residues. The CDR3 region has the DNA TGCGCCAGCAGCTTGGCGGATGCAGGGAGAGACGAGCAGTACGTC. Its translation is CASSLADAGRDEQYV.

The chain recombines TRBV2 with TRBJ2-2; D possibly corresponds to TRBD2 (5 bases). V lost 3 bases, J lost 4 bases, and 12 bases lay in between. The CDR3 extends over 15 amino acids. Germline CDR1 is SNHLY and CDR2 is FYNNEI. CDR3 nucleotides: TGTGCCAGCAGTGAGTGGAGGCTGGGCACCGGGGAGCTGTTTTTT. Its protein product is CASSEWRLGTGELFF.

In this sample, this clone turned up a few times. V and J are TRBV5-1 and TRBJ1-1; a weak D match, TRBD1 (5 bases). The CDR3 contains 13 residues. The germline V gene has CDR1 SGHRS and CDR2 YFSETQ. Trimming stripped 4 bases from V and 4 bases from J, with 11 bases between. The CDR3: CASSDAQGTEAFF. In DNA, the CDR3 is TGCGCCAGCAGCGACGCCCAGGGCACTGAAGCTTTCTTT.

The genes are TRBV5-1 and TRBJ2-3; TRBD2 matches 11 bases. Germline-derived CDR1 and CDR2 are SGHRS and YFSETQ. This CDR3 has 17 residues. V shed 0 bases, J shed 4 bases, and the junction held 7 bases outside the gene matches. The CDR3 DNA follows: TGCGCCAGCAGCTTGGCGCCTAGCGGGGGGACCCCAGATACGCAGTATTTT. Protein sequence: CASSLAPSGGTPDTQYF.

The genes are TRBV2 and TRBJ1-1; D possibly corresponds to TRBD1 (6 bases). Trimming shortened V by 8 bases and J by 5 bases, and 21 bases separated the two germline ends. The CDR3 length is 15 residues. CDR1 and CDR2 (germline): SNHLY, FYNNEI. In nucleotides, the CDR3 is TGTGCCAGCGCCCAAGGGGCCGGGGGGCGGACTGAAGCTTTCTTT. Its protein product is CASAQGAGGRTEAFF.

The chain carries TRBV18 and TRBJ1-6; D is possibly TRBD1 (5 bases). Germline CDR1 reads KGHSH; CDR2 reads LQKENI. V lost 8 bases to trimming and J lost 6 bases, with 17 bases between them. There are 15 residues in the CDR3. CDR3 sequence (DNA): TGTGCCAGCGCGGGGACCCCGGGGCTTAATTCACCCCTCCACTTT. This encodes CASAGTPGLNSPLHF.

This rearrangement joins TRBV6-5 to TRBJ1-1, with D uncertain. CDR3 size: 13 residues. Deletions cut 7 bases from V and 1 base from J, with 10 bases between. The germline gives CDR1 MNHEY, CDR2 SVGAGI. CDR3: CASTQVWNTEAFF. CDR3 coding DNA: TGTGCCAGCACTCAGGTGTGGAACACTGAAGCTTTCTTT.

V usage is TRBV7-3 and J usage is TRBJ2-1, with D tentatively TRBD1 (6 bases). The CDR3 totals 13 residues. V was clipped by 1 base and J by 9 bases, with 10 bases between them. CDR1 and CDR2 from the germline V gene are SGHTA and FQGTGA. The CDR3 DNA sequence: TGTGCCAGCAGCTTAAACAGGGAAAGTGAGCAGTTCTTC. It yields the protein CASSLNRESEQFF.